Included here is one T cell receptor (beta chain) sequence, with context. Its antigen is currently unknown. In germline, CDR1 is MNHEY, CDR2 SVGAGI. Trimming took 9 bases from V and 5 from J; bases not matched to a gene: 5. This CDR3 has 12 amino acids. The sample comes from a study of OX40 agonist ivuxolimab in advanced cancers. Whole-study findings and limits: The study did not work out the antigen specificity of the expanded peripheral T cells.

Sequenced by immunoSEQ multiplex PCR; TCRdb stores in-frame clones only, minus some. Among tens of thousands of clones listed, more than 80% were seen once. Sequenced here: CD4+ or CD8+ T cells sorted from blood, sampled in a trial of the OX40 agonist ivuxolimab. The V call is TRBV6-5, the J call TRBJ2-5, with TRBD2 matching 8 bases. This clonotype originated in an adult with an advanced solid tumor such as melanoma, head and neck, liver or kidney cancer. CDR3 in amino acids: CASRGGTETQYF. The CDR3 nucleotides are TGTGCCAGTCGGGGGGGGACGGAGACCCAGTACTTC.